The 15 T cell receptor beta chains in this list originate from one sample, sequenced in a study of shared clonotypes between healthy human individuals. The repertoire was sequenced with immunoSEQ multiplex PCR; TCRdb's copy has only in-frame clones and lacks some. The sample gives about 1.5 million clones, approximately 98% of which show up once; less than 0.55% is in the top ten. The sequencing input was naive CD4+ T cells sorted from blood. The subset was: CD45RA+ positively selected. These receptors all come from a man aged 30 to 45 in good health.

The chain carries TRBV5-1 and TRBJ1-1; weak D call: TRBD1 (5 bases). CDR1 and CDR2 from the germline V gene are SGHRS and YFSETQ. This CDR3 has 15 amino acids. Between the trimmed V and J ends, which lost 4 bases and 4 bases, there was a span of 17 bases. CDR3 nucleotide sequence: TGCGCCAGCAGCGGCTCAGGGAACGTGGGCACTGAAGCTTTCTTT. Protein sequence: CASSGSGNVGTEAFF.

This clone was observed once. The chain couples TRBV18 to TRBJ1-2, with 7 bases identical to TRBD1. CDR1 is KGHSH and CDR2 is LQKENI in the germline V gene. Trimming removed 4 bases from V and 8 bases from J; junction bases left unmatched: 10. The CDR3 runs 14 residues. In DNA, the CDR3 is TGTGCCAGCTCACTTGAAGCGGACAGGCGCGGCTACACCTTC. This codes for CASSLEADRRGYTF.

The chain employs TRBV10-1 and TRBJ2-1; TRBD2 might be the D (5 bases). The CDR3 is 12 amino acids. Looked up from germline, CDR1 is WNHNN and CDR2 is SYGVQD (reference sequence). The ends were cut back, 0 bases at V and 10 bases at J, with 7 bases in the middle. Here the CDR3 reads CASSESGGEQFF. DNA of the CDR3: TGCGCCAGCAGTGAGTCGGGCGGGGAGCAGTTCTTC.

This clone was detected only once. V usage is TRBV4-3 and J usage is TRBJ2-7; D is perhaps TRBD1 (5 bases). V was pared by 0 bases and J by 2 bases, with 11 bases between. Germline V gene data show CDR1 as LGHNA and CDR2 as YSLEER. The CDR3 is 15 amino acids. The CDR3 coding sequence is TGCGCCAGCAGCCAAGATAGCCAGGGAACCTACGAGCAGTACTTC. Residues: CASSQDSQGTYEQYF.

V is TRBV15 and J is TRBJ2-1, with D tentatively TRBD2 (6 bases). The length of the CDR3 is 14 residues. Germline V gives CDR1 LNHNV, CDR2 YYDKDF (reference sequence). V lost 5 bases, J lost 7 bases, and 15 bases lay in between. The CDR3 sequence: CATSGGGGFNEQFF. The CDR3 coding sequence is TGTGCCACCAGCGGAGGTGGAGGGTTTAATGAGCAGTTCTTC. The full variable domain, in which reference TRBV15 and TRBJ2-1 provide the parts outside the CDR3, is DAMVIQNPRYQVTQFGKPVTLSCSQTLNHNVMYWYQQKSSQAPKLLFHYYDKDFNNEADTPDNFQSRRPNTSFCFLDIRSPGLGDTAMYLCATSGGGGFNEQFFGPGTRLTVL.

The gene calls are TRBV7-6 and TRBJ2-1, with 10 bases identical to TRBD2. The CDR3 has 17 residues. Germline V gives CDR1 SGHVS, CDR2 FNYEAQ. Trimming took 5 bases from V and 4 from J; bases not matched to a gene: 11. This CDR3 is CASSQSPLAGVYNEQFF. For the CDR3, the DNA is TGTGCCAGCAGCCAGTCACCGCTAGCGGGGGTATACAATGAGCAGTTCTTC.

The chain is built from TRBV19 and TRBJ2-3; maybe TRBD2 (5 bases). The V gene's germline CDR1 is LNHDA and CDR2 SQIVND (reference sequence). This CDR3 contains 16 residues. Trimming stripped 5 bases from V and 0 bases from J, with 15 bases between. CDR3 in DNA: TGTGCCAGTAGTCGAGGGCAGGCAATAAGCACAGATACGCAGTATTTT. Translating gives CASSRGQAISTDTQYF.

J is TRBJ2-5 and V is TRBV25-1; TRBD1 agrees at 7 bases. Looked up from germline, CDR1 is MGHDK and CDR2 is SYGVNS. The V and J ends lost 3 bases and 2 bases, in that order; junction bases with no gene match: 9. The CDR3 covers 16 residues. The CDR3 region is CASSETRTGVQETQYF. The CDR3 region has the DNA TGTGCCAGCAGTGAGACCCGGACAGGAGTTCAAGAGACCCAGTACTTC.

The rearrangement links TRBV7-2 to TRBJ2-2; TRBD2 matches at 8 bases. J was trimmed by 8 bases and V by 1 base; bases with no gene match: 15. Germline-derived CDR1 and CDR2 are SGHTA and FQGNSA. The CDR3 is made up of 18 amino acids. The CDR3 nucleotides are TGTGCCAGCAGCTTAGGATTTCCAGGGACTAGAAGCACTGGGGAGCTGTTTTTT. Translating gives CASSLGFPGTRSTGELFF.

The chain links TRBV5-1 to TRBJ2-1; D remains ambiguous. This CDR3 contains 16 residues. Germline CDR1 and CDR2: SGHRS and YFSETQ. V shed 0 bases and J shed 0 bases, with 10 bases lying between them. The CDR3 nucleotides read TGCGCCAGCAGCTTGGCCTGGGCGGTCTCCTACAATGAGCAGTTCTTC. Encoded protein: CASSLAWAVSYNEQFF.

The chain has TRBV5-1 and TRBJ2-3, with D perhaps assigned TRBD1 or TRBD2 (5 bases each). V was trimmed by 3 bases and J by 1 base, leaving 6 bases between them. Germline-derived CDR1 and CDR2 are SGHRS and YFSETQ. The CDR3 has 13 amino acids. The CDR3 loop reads CASSWGRTDTQYF. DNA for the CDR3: TGCGCCAGCAGCTGGGGACGCACAGATACGCAGTATTTT.

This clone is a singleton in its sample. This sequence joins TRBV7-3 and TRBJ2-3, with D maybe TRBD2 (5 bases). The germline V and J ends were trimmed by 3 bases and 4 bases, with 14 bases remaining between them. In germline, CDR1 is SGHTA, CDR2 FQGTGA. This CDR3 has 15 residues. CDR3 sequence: CASSLAGLEADTQYF. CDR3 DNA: TGTGCCAGCAGCTTGGCGGGCCTCGAGGCAGATACGCAGTATTTT.

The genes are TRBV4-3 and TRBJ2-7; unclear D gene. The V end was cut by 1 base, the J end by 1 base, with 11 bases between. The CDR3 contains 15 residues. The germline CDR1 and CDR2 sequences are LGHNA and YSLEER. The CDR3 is CASSQVRAPSYEQYF. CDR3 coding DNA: TGCGCCAGCAGCCAAGTACGGGCCCCATCCTACGAGCAGTACTTC.

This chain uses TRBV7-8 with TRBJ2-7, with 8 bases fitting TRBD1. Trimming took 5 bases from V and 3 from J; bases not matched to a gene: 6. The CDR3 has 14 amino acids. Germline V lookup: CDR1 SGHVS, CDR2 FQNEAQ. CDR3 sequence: CASSTRQGSYEQYF. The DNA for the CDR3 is TGTGCCAGCAGCACAAGACAGGGGAGCTACGAGCAGTACTTC.

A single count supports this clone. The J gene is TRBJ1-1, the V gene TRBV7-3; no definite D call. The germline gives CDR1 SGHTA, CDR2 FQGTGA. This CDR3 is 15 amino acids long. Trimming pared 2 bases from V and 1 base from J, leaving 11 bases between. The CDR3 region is CASSLGMVANTEAFF. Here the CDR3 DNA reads TGTGCCAGCAGCTTAGGGATGGTCGCGAACACTGAAGCTTTCTTT.